Below, 15 T cell receptor beta chains from the same sample are listed, as sequenced in a study of blood T cell repertoires in COVID-19. Clones were sequenced by immunoSEQ multiplex PCR, and TCRdb holds only the in-frame ones, with some missing. The repertoire has about 150,000 clones, over 60% of them found once; the top ten carry around 16%. The sample consisted of peripheral blood. The receptors stem from a man aged 50 to 59 with acute or convalescent COVID-19.

V usage is TRBV5-1 and J usage is TRBJ1-4; D might be TRBD1 (5 bases). The length of the CDR3 is 14 residues. Trimming pared 0 bases from V and 8 bases from J, leaving 11 bases between. CDR1 and CDR2 (germline): SGHRS, YFSETQ. The CDR3 loop is CASSLAGNREKLFF. As DNA, the CDR3 is TGCGCCAGCAGCTTGGCAGGGAATCGGGAAAAACTGTTTTTT. The complete variable domain, with remaining parts taken from reference TRBV5-1 and TRBJ1-4, reads KAGVTQTPRYLIKTRGQQVTLSCSPISGHRSVSWYQQTPGQGLQFLFEYFSETQRNKGNFPGRFSGRQFSNSRSEMNVSTLELGDSALYLCASSLAGNREKLFFGSGTQLSVL.

The chain joins TRBV18 to TRBJ2-2; 9 nucleotides agree with TRBD1. The CDR3 is 16 residues long. Per the germline V gene, CDR1 is KGHSH and CDR2 is LQKENI. V shed 6 bases and J 3 bases; nucleotides not matched to a gene: 8. The CDR3, as DNA: TGTGCCAGCTCCCCAACGGACAGGGGCTACACCGGGGAGCTGTTTTTT. Protein sequence: CASSPTDRGYTGELFF.

The gene calls are TRBV6-6 and TRBJ1-2, with D tentatively TRBD1 (5 bases). Germline CDR1 MNHNY, CDR2 SVGAGI (reference sequence). Trimming cost V 2 bases and J 6 bases, with 10 bases left between them. This CDR3 is 13 amino acids long. CDR3 DNA: TGTGCCAGCAGTTACAGCAGGGATCATGGCTACACCTTC. Translated, it gives CASSYSRDHGYTF.

The V and J genes are TRBV6-5 and TRBJ2-5, with D possibly TRBD1 on 6 matching bases. The V gene lost 10 bases and the J gene lost 7 bases, with 16 bases spanning the gap. CDR1 is MNHEY, CDR2 SVGAGI, per germline. The CDR3 is 12 amino acids. CDR3 loop: CATKPQGRTQYF. CDR3 DNA: TGTGCCACAAAGCCACAGGGCAGGACCCAGTACTTC.

The V gene is TRBV28, the J gene TRBJ2-3, with D perhaps matching TRBD2 (6 bases). The V gene's germline CDR1 is MDHEN and CDR2 SYDVKM. With 4 bases removed from V and 3 bases from J, the gap between germline ends came to 11 bases. CDR3 length: 14 residues. This CDR3 is CASSSAGRTDTQYF. As DNA, the CDR3 is TGTGCCAGCAGTTCGGCAGGGAGGACAGATACGCAGTATTTT.

V is TRBV4-2 and J is TRBJ1-2, with D unclear. The ends were cut back, 1 base at V and 4 bases at J, with 7 bases in the middle. This CDR3 region has 13 residues. Germline V gene sequence: CDR1 LGHNA, CDR2 YNFKEQ. The CDR3 nucleotides are TGTGCCAGCAGCCAAGGAGACACCTATGGCTACACCTTC. This sequence encodes CASSQGDTYGYTF.

The chain couples TRBV6-5 to TRBJ1-6, with TRBD1 matching over 9 bases. CDR3 length: 15 amino acids. Trimming took 6 bases from V and 10 from J; bases not matched to a gene: 10. CDR1 and CDR2 from the germline V gene are MNHEY and SVGAGI. CDR3 bases: TGTGCCAGCAGCTCCGGACAGGGGAAGGGGTCACCCCTCCACTTT. Protein sequence: CASSSGQGKGSPLHF.

V and J are TRBV28 and TRBJ1-4; 12 bases are a match to TRBD1. Looked up from germline, CDR1 is MDHEN and CDR2 is SYDVKM. CDR3 size: 19 residues. Unmatched junction bases numbered 11, after V lost 4 bases and J lost 2 bases. This chain's CDR3 is CASSSPWDRGPGTNEKLFF. For the CDR3, the DNA is TGTGCCAGCAGTTCCCCCTGGGACAGGGGGCCCGGGACTAATGAAAAACTGTTTTTT.

This clone turned up a few times. The V gene is TRBV5-1, the J gene TRBJ1-4; D gene uncertain. V lost 1 base and J 3 bases, leaving 10 bases between the germline ends. Germline CDR1 is SGHRS and CDR2 is YFSETQ. This CDR3 is 15 amino acids long. CDR3 in amino acids: CASSLNGEANEKLFF. In nucleotides, the CDR3 is TGCGCCAGCAGCTTGAACGGGGAGGCTAATGAAAAACTGTTTTTT. The full variable domain, completed using reference TRBV5-1 and TRBJ1-4, is KAGVTQTPRYLIKTRGQQVTLSCSPISGHRSVSWYQQTPGQGLQFLFEYFSETQRNKGNFPGRFSGRQFSNSRSEMNVSTLELGDSALYLCASSLNGEANEKLFFGSGTQLSVL.

The V call is TRBV21-1, the J call TRBJ2-7; the table's D gene call, TRBD1, was not cross checked with the DNA. TRBV21-1 corresponds to a pseudogene. This CDR3 region has 15 residues. The CDR3 is CASSKAWGRGYEQYV. The CDR3 nucleotides read TGTGCCAGCAGCAAAGCATGGGGCAGGGGCTACGAGCAGTACGTC.

The chain carries TRBV5-4 and TRBJ2-7, with D tentatively TRBD1 (5 bases). The CDR3 runs 13 residues. With 5 bases removed from V and 6 bases from J, the gap between germline ends came to 15 bases. Germline V gene lookup returns CDR1 SGHNT and CDR2 YYREEE (reference sequence). This chain's CDR3 is CASSLTASGEQYV. CDR3 DNA sequence: TGTGCCAGCAGTCTGACAGCCTCCGGCGAGCAGTACGTC.

The genes are TRBV6-2 or TRBV6-3 and TRBJ2-1; no definite D call. The V and J ends lost 2 bases and 10 bases respectively, with 6 bases between them. Looked up from germline, CDR1 is MNHEY and CDR2 is SVGEGT. The CDR3 runs 11 residues. The CDR3 nucleotides read TGTGCCAGCAGTTACCCGAGCGAGCAGTTCTTC. Its translation is CASSYPSEQFF.

CDR3 loop: CASSLARDRDLRWDGYTF. As DNA, the CDR3 is TGTGCCAGCAGCCTCGCCAGGGACAGGGATCTCAGATGGGATGGCTACACCTTC. The chain joins TRBV13 to TRBJ1-2; 9 bases are a match to TRBD1. The V segment lost 5 bases and the J segment 6 bases; nucleotides outside the gene matches: 19. This CDR3 spans 18 amino acids. Per germline, CDR1 PRHDT and CDR2 FYEKMQ (reference sequence).

The CDR3: CASSLDGAMNYGYTF. The CDR3 nucleotides are TGCGCCAGCAGCTTGGATGGGGCTATGAACTATGGCTACACCTTC. This sequence joins TRBV5-1 and TRBJ1-2; a possible D gene is TRBD1 (5 bases). Germline V lookup: CDR1 SGHRS, CDR2 YFSETQ. The CDR3 runs 15 residues. Trimming pared 0 bases from V and 2 bases from J, leaving 11 bases between.

This chain uses TRBV6-2 or TRBV6-3 with TRBJ1-5; 8 bases match TRBD1. Germline V gives CDR1 MNHEY, CDR2 SVGEGT. This CDR3 is built from 16 residues. The V segment lost 3 bases and the J segment 7 bases; nucleotides outside the gene matches: 11. The CDR3 DNA follows: TGTGCCAGCAGTTATCATTTCGGACAGGGACCACAGCCCCAGCATTTT. As protein: CASSYHFGQGPQPQHF.